Following are 2 T cell receptor beta chains from one sample sequenced in a study of OX40 agonist ivuxolimab in advanced cancers. Profiled with immunoSEQ multiplex PCR; TCRdb holds only in-frame clones, not every one. The sample lists some 70,000 clones; about nine tenths were seen once. The sequenced sample was CD4+ or CD8+ T cells sorted from blood, obtained in a trial of the OX40 agonist ivuxolimab. The receptor source for this set is an adult with an advanced solid tumor such as melanoma, head and neck, liver or kidney cancer.

The chain has TRBV27 and TRBJ1-1; D might be TRBD1 (5 bases). Germline CDR1 and CDR2: MNHEY and SMNVEV (reference sequence). With 6 bases removed from V and 1 base from J, the gap between germline ends came to 18 bases. There are 16 residues in the CDR3. The CDR3 sequence: CASSAYLTDRNTEAFF. Here the CDR3 DNA reads TGTGCCAGCAGCGCTTATTTGACAGACCGGAACACTGAAGCTTTCTTT.

The chain joins TRBV5-4 to TRBJ2-5, with 7 bases identical to TRBD1. The CDR3 runs to 12 residues. Per the germline V gene, CDR1 is SGHNT and CDR2 is YYREEE (reference sequence). V lost 4 bases, J lost 4 bases, and 1 base stayed unmatched. The CDR3 here is CASSRQGETQYF. CDR3 nucleotides: TGTGCCAGCAGCCGACAGGGAGAGACCCAGTACTTC.